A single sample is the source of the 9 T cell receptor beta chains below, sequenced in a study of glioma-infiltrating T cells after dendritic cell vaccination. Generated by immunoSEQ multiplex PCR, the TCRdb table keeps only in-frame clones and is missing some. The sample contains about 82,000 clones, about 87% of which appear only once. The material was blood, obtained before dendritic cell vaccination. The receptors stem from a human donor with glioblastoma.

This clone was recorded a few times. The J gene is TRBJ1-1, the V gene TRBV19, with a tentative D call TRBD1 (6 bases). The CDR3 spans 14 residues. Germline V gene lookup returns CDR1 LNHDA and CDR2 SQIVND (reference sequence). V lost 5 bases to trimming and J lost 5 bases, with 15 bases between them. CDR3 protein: CASSFQGRGTEAFF. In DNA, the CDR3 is TGTGCCAGTAGTTTCCAGGGCAGGGGAACTGAAGCTTTCTTT.

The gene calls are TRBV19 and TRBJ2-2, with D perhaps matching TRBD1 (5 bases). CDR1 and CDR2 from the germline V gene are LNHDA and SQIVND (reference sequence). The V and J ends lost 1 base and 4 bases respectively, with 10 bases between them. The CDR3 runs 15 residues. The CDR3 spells CASSIVGVGTGELFF. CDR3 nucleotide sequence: TGTGCCAGTAGTATAGTAGGGGTCGGCACCGGGGAGCTGTTTTTT.

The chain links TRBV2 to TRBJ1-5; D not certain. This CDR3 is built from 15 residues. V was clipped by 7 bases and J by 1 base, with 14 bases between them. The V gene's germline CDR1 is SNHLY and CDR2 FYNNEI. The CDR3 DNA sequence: TGTGCCAGCATGAAAGACGGGATAAGCAATCAGCCCCAGCATTTT. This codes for CASMKDGISNQPQHF.

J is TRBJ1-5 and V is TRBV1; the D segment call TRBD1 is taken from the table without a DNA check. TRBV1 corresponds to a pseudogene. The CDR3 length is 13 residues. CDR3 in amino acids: CTSSQDTNQPQHF. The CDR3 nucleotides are TGCACCAGCAGCCAGGACACCAATCAGCCCCAGCATTTT.

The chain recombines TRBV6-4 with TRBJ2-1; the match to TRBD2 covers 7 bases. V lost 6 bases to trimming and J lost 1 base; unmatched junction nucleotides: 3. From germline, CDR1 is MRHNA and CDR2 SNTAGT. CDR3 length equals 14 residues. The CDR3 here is CASSPGGSYNEQFF. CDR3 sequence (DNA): TGTGCCAGCAGCCCGGGGGGTTCCTACAATGAGCAGTTCTTC.

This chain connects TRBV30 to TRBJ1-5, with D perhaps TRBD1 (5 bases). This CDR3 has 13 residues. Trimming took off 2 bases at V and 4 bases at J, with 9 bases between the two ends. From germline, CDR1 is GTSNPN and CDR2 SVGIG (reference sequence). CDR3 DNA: TGTGCCTGGAGTTCGACAGAAAATCAGCCCCAGCATTTT. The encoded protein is CAWSSTENQPQHF.

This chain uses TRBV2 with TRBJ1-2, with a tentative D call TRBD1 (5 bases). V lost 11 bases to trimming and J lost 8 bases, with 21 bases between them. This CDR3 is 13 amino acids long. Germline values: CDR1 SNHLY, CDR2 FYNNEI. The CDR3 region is CAWRGDLDGGYTF. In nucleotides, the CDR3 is TGTGCCTGGAGGGGAGATCTAGATGGGGGCTACACCTTC.

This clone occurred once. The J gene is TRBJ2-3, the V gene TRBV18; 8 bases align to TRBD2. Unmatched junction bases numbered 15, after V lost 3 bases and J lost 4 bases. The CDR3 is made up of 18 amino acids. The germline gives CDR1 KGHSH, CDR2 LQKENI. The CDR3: CASSPLLTSGPSPDTQYF. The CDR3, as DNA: TGTGCCAGCTCACCGCTTCTCACTAGCGGCCCAAGCCCAGATACGCAGTATTTT. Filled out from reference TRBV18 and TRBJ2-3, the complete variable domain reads NAGVMQNPRHLVRRRGQEARLRCSPMKGHSHVYWYRQLPEEGLKFMVYLQKENIIDESGMPKERFSAEFPKEGPSILRIQQVVRGDSAAYFCASSPLLTSGPSPDTQYFGPGTRLTVL.

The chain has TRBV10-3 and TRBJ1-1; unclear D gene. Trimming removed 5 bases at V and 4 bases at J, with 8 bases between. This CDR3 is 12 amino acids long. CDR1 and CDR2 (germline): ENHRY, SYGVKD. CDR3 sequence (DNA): TGTGCCATCAGTCCCTCGAGCACTGAAGCTTTCTTT. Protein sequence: CAISPSSTEAFF.